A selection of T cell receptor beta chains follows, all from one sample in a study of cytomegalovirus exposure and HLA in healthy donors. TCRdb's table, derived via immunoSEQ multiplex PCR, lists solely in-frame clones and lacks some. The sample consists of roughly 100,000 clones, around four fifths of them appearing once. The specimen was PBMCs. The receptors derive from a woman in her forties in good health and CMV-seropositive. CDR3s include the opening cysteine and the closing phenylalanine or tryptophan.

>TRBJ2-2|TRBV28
CASSHRVSPNTGELFF
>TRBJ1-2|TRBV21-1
CASNGQGVGYTF
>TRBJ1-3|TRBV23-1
CASSQTSTGDSGNTIYF
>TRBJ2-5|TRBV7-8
CASSSILGALITETQYF
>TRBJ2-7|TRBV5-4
CASSLAGRGISYEQYF
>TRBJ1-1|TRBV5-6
CASSSAQGAWTEAFF
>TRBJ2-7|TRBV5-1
CASSFSQEYVAYEQYF
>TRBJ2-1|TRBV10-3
CAISAWRGLSYNEQFF
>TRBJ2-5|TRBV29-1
CSAIADQETQYF
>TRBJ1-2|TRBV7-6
CASSDLPAANYGYTF
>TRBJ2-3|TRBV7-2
CASILAGGTDTQYF
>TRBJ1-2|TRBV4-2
CASSQARTGDYGYTF
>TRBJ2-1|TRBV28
CASSSSTDRGKWNEQFF
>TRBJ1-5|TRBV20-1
CSARGGGSQHF
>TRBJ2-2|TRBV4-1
CASSRAGGDTGELFF
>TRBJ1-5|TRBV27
CASSLSGTGFQPQHF
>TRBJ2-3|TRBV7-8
CASSQPGLDFGDTQYF
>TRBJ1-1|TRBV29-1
CSVQGLEAFF
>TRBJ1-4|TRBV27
CASSLSHLSVYEKLFF
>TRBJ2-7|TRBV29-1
CSASSGLSTYEQYF
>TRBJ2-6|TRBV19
CASTPSGSGANVLTF
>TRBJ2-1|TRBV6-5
CANVSAGLNNEQFF
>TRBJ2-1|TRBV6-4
CASSDERSRSYNEQFF